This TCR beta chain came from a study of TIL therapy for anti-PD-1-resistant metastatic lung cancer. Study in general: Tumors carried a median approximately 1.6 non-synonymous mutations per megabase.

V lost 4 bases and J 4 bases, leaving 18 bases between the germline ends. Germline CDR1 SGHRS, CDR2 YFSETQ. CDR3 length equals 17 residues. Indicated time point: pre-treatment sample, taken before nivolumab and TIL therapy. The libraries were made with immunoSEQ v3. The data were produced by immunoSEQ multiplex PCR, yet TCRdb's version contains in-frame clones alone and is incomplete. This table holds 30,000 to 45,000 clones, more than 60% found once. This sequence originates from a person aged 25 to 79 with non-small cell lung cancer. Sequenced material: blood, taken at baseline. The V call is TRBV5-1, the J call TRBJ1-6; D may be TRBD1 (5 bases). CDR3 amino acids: CASSPGGLPGYNSPLHF. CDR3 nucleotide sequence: TGCGCCAGCAGCCCCGGCGGCCTACCAGGGTATAATTCACCCCTCCACTTT.